This entry describes one T cell receptor (beta chain). Produced via immunoSEQ multiplex PCR; TCRdb's table is partial and in-frame only. This sample has about 96,000 clones, with approximately 80% found just once. In germline, CDR1 is SGHRS, CDR2 YFSETQ. This CDR3 has 16 amino acids. Trimming at V came to 4 bases and at J to 4 bases, leaving 12 bases not matched to a gene. This sample stems from a study of OX40 agonist ivuxolimab in advanced cancers. This TCR was recovered from an adult with an advanced solid tumor such as melanoma, head and neck, liver or kidney cancer. This specimen consisted of CD4+ or CD8+ T cells sorted from blood, obtained in a trial of the OX40 agonist ivuxolimab. The chain couples TRBV5-1 to TRBJ2-3; 7 positions agree with TRBD2. Written as DNA, the CDR3 is TGCGCCAGCAGCACCGCCGGGGGAGGGAGCCCAGATACGCAGTATTTT. Protein product: CASSTAGGGSPDTQYF.